This TCR beta chain emerged from a study of identical twins. Template switching added a universal primer site; cDNA carried unique molecular identifiers. A single record per CDR3 protein comes from TCRdb applying MiXCR to the 5' RACE reads. Of hundreds of thousands of distinct CDR3 sequences detected, 9% to 15% appear once; the ten largest clones hold approximately 7.5%. This CDR3 contains 14 residues. The ends were cut back, 2 bases at V and 5 bases at J, with 13 bases in the middle. Germline values: CDR1 LNHDA, CDR2 SQIVND (reference sequence). All of the donors were Caucasians in good health. These data were also reused for a study on yellow fever vaccine responses in identical twins. That publication notes: After vaccination, twins' T cell response reportedly seemed partly convergent, partly personalized.

The receptor's source is a woman aged 18-29 years in good health. V is TRBV19 and J is TRBJ2-7, with D maybe TRBD1 (5 bases). Sequencing input: CD8+ T cells sorted from blood. The chain's CDR3 is CASSIQGFSDEQYF. The CDR3 nucleotides read TGTGCCAGTAGTATACAGGGTTTTTCTGACGAGCAGTACTTC.